The 21 T cell receptor beta chains in this list originate from one sample, sequenced in a study of blood T cells in healthy people across ages. It was with a sample-barcoded 5' primer and a J-beta primer mix that a second PCR of roughly 6 to 11 cycles was run. TCRdb fed the 5' RACE reads into MiXCR, producing one record per CDR3 protein. The sample includes around 710,000 distinct CDR3 sequences, roughly 43% seen only once; the top ten take 20% to 25%. The sample comprised blood. The receptors here all came from a woman in her sixties in good health.

V and J are TRBV28 and TRBJ2-4; 8 positions match TRBD1. The J call may not be correct, given that the DNA end is closer to TRBJ2-7. This CDR3 has 14 residues. Germline V CDR1 and CDR2: MDHEN, SYDVKM. This CDR3 is CASTPGGAGREQYF. The CDR3 DNA is TGTGCCAGCACTCCAGGGGGCGCTGGACGCGAGCAGTACTTC.

The CDR3 region has the DNA TGCAGTGCTAGAGATTCCCTCGGGACTAGTGCCTACGAGCAGTACTTC. Encoded protein: CSARDSLGTSAYEQYF. The V and J genes are TRBV20-1 and TRBJ2-7; 8 positions agree with TRBD2. The ends lost 0 bases at V and 2 bases at J; junction bases unmatched: 9. This CDR3 is 16 amino acids long. Looked up from germline, CDR1 is DFQATT and CDR2 is SNEGSKA (reference sequence).

V and J are TRBV2 and TRBJ2-7; 7 bases agree with TRBD2. The CDR3 spans 15 residues. J lost 0 bases, V lost 3 bases, and 5 bases had no gene match. From germline, CDR1 is SNHLY and CDR2 FYNNEI. The CDR3 loop reads CASSERGRDSYEQYF. CDR3 in DNA: TGTGCCAGCAGTGAGAGAGGGAGGGACTCCTACGAGCAGTACTTC.

This clonotype was counted only a few times. The V and J genes are TRBV5-5 and TRBJ2-7; 7 bases are a match to TRBD1. Germline CDR1 is SGHKS and CDR2 is YYEKEE (reference sequence). V shed 4 bases and J 6 bases; nucleotides not matched to a gene: 10. The CDR3 runs 14 residues. Here the CDR3 DNA reads TGTGCCAGCAGCGCCCCGCTGACAGGGCGCGAGCAGTACTTC. Its translation: CASSAPLTGREQYF.

This clonotype came up a few times. The CDR3 coding sequence is TGTGCCAGCAGTTGGGGGGGCGACTATGGCTACACCTTC. Translated, it gives CASSWGGDYGYTF. V and J are TRBV12-3 or TRBV12-4 and TRBJ1-2, with a tentative D call TRBD1 (6 bases). Trimming cost V 4 bases and J 3 bases, with 9 bases left between them. There are 13 residues in the CDR3.

This clonotype is a singleton in its sample. Compared with germline, one end of the junction differs, possibly owing to a read error. The CDR3 spells CATNRGDRAYNEQFF. The DNA for the CDR3 is TGTGCCACCAACAGAGGAGACAGGGCCTACAATGAGCAGTTCTTC. The chain recombines TRBV15 with TRBJ2-1, with 7 bases that match TRBD1. Germline V gene sequence: CDR1 LNHNV, CDR2 YYDKDF (reference sequence). The CDR3 consists of 15 residues.

This clonotype came up a few times. The V call is TRBV12-3 or TRBV12-4, the J call TRBJ2-5, with 10 bases identical to TRBD1. The DNA end favors TRBJ2-7, so the J call may be wrong. CDR3 length: 15 residues. The CDR3 DNA follows: TGTGCCAGCAGTTTTCATGGGACAGGGGCTTACGAGCAGTACTTC. Translating gives CASSFHGTGAYEQYF.

The CDR3 nucleotides read TGTGCCATCAGCGGGGCGGCCACAGATACGCAGTATTTT. Translated: CAISGAATDTQYF. The rearrangement uses TRBV10-3 and TRBJ2-3; D is perhaps TRBD1 or TRBD2 (5 bases each). The germline V gene encodes CDR1 ENHRY and CDR2 SYGVKD. The CDR3 has 13 amino acids. The V and J ends lost 6 bases and 2 bases respectively, with 9 bases between them.

This rearrangement joins TRBV30 to TRBJ2-4; D tentatively fits TRBD1 or TRBD2 (5 bases each). The CDR3 has 13 amino acids. Trimming left V 0 bases short and J 9 bases short, with 12 bases between. Germline V gene sequence: CDR1 GTSNPN, CDR2 SVGIG (reference sequence). The CDR3 is CAWSVQNGAIQYF. The CDR3 DNA reads TGTGCCTGGAGTGTGCAAAACGGGGCCATTCAGTACTTC.

This chain uses TRBV28 with TRBJ2-2, with TRBD1 matching 9 bases. Germline CDR1 and CDR2: MDHEN and SYDVKM. V dropped 5 bases and J dropped 5; count of bases not matched to a gene: 9. The CDR3 length is 16 residues. The DNA for the CDR3 is TGTGCCAGCAGTCTAAGGACAGGGGAGTATACCGGGGAGCTGTTTTTT. It codes for CASSLRTGEYTGELFF.

The chain uses TRBV15 and TRBJ1-5, with D possibly TRBD1 on 5 matching bases. Trimming pared 0 bases from V and 0 bases from J, leaving 12 bases between. The germline CDR1 and CDR2 sequences are LNHNV and YYDKDF (reference sequence). There are 17 residues in the CDR3. The CDR3, as DNA: TGTGCCACCAGCAGAGATCCCGCAGGGACTAGCAATCAGCCCCAGCATTTT. Translating gives CATSRDPAGTSNQPQHF.

The rearrangement joins TRBV6-6 to TRBJ2-3; no clear D gene. The germline CDR1 and CDR2 sequences are MNHNY and SVGAGI (reference sequence). CDR3 size: 15 residues. The germline V and J ends were trimmed by 5 bases and 0 bases, with 12 bases remaining between them. CDR3 sequence: CASSERATSTDTQYF. The CDR3 bases are TGTGCCAGCAGTGAACGAGCAACTAGCACAGATACGCAGTATTTT.

This chain connects TRBV29-1 to TRBJ2-7; 11 nucleotides align to TRBD2. Germline-derived CDR1 and CDR2 are SQVTM and ANQGSEA. V shed 4 bases, J shed 7 bases, and the junction held 9 bases outside the gene matches. The CDR3 loop spans 14 amino acids. The CDR3 coding sequence is TGCAGCGTTGGAGTAGCGGGAGGGGGGGATGAGCAGTACTTC. It specifies CSVGVAGGGDEQYF.

This clonotype has a handful of counts. The germline gene is not matched at one end of the junction; a read error may be the cause. The chain combines TRBV4-2 with TRBJ2-3; D possibly corresponds to TRBD1 (6 bases). The CDR3 spans 16 residues. The V gene's germline CDR1 is LGHNA and CDR2 YNFKEQ. The CDR3 reads CASSKDLRGILDTQYF. The CDR3 nucleotides are TGTGCCAGCAGCAAAGACTTGAGGGGGATTCTAGATACGCAGTATTTT.

The table lists this clonotype with a few counts. The chain combines TRBV18 with TRBJ2-5; D ambiguous. Germline CDR1 reads KGHSH; CDR2 reads LQKENI. V was cut by 2 bases and J by 3 bases, with 10 bases left in between. The CDR3 sequence is 14 residues long. The CDR3 reads CASSPDLGKETQYF. The CDR3 bases are TGTGCCAGCTCACCAGACCTAGGAAAAGAGACCCAGTACTTC.

The CDR3 protein is CASSSLRDRGGYTF. The CDR3 bases are TGTGCCAGCAGCTCACTTAGGGATCGCGGTGGCTACACCTTC. This sequence joins TRBV7-9 and TRBJ1-2; D unclear. V shed 4 bases and J shed 7 bases, with 16 bases lying between them. This CDR3 spans 14 amino acids. Germline V gene data show CDR1 as SEHNR and CDR2 as FQNEAQ (reference sequence).

Note on this clonotype: A read error is possible here, since a much larger clone lies one base away. The CDR3 sequence: CASSDGDYSSYNEQYF. The DNA of the CDR3 is TGTGCCAGCAGTGACGGTGATTATAGCTCCTACAATGAGCAGTACTTC. The chain uses TRBV6-2 or TRBV6-3 and TRBJ2-1; D ambiguous. The better agreement between TRBJ2-7 and the DNA end casts doubt on the J call. The CDR3 contains 16 residues. CDR1 is MNHEY and CDR2 is SVGEGT in the germline V gene.

This clonotype was seen a few times. J is TRBJ2-1 and V is TRBV29-1; no definite D call. The CDR3 loop spans 16 amino acids. V was cut by 5 bases and J by 2 bases, with 19 bases left in between. The V gene's germline CDR1 is SQVTM and CDR2 ANQGSEA. CDR3 sequence reads: CSVSPPSAKAYNEQFF. The CDR3 region has the DNA TGCAGCGTTTCGCCTCCCTCTGCGAAAGCCTACAATGAGCAGTTCTTC.

This CDR3 reads CASKTDQETQYF. For the CDR3, the DNA is TGTGCCAGCAAGACGGACCAAGAGACCCAGTACTTC. The V call is TRBV2, the J call TRBJ2-5; D is undetermined. CDR1 SNHLY and CDR2 FYNNEI come from the germline V gene. Trimming stripped 7 bases from V and 0 bases from J, with 6 bases between. The CDR3 loop spans 12 amino acids.

The chain employs TRBV7-2 and TRBJ2-3; 10 nucleotides match TRBD2. From germline, CDR1 is SGHTA and CDR2 FQGNSA. J was trimmed by 5 bases and V by 2 bases; bases with no gene match: 10. This CDR3 has 17 residues. The CDR3 loop is CASSLRISGGALDTQYF. CDR3 DNA: TGTGCCAGCAGCTTACGGATAAGCGGGGGGGCGTTAGATACGCAGTATTTT. The full variable domain, rest sourced from reference TRBV7-2 and TRBJ2-3, is GAGVSQSPSNKVTEKGKDVELRCDPISGHTALYWYRQSLGQGLEFLIYFQGNSAPDKSGLPSDRFSAERTGGSVSTLTIQRTQQEDSAVYLCASSLRISGGALDTQYFGPGTRLTVL.

The chain carries TRBV6-2 or TRBV6-3 and TRBJ1-2; 10 nucleotides align to TRBD1. The CDR3 spans 13 residues. Germline V gene sequence: CDR1 MNHEY, CDR2 SVGEGT. The V segment lost 6 bases and the J segment 8 bases; nucleotides outside the gene matches: 6. The CDR3: CASRSGTGVGYTF. The CDR3, as DNA: TGTGCCAGCAGGTCCGGGACAGGGGTCGGCTACACCTTC.